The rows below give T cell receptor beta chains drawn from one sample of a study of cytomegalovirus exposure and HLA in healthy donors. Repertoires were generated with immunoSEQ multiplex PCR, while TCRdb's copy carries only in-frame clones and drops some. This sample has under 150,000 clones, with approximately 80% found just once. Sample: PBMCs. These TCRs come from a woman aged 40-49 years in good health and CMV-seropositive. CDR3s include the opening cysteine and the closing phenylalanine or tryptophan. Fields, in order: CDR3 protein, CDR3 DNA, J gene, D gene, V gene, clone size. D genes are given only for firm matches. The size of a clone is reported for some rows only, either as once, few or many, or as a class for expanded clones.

CDR3: CALQGREDQETQYF
DNA: TGTGCCCTCCAGGGGAGGGAAGACCAAGAGACCCAGTACTTC
J: TRBJ2-5
D: NA
V: TRBV7-9
size: NA

CDR3: CATRQGLLNEQFF
DNA: TGTGCCACCCGACAGGGCCTTCTCAATGAGCAGTTCTTC
J: TRBJ2-1
D: TRBD1
V: TRBV10-3
size: NA

CDR3: CASSDAGGVYNEQFF
DNA: TGTGCCAGCAGCGACGCGGGGGGGGTCTACAATGAGCAGTTCTTC
J: TRBJ2-1
D: TRBD2
V: TRBV2
size: NA

CDR3: CASSQLSSGSPYEQYF
DNA: TGCGCCAGCAGCCAGCTCTCCAGCGGGAGTCCGTACGAGCAGTACTTC
J: TRBJ2-7
D: TRBD2
V: TRBV4-1
size: NA

CDR3: CASSQGVRDEQYF
DNA: TGCGCCAGCAGCCAGGGCGTGCGGGACGAGCAGTACTTC
J: TRBJ2-7
D: NA
V: TRBV4-1
size: NA

CDR3: CASSFGTVGRETQYF
DNA: TGTGCCAGCAGTTTCGGGACTGTAGGGCGAGAGACCCAGTACTTC
J: TRBJ2-5
D: NA
V: TRBV28
size: NA

CDR3: CASSFNLRSTEAFF
DNA: TGTGCCAGCAGTTTTAATCTCCGGAGCACTGAAGCTTTCTTT
J: TRBJ1-1
D: NA
V: TRBV27
size: NA

CDR3: CASTKQGDEQYF
DNA: TGTGCCAGCACCAAACAGGGGGACGAGCAGTACTTC
J: TRBJ2-7
D: TRBD1
V: TRBV28
size: once

CDR3: CASPGLGKANEQFF
DNA: TGTGCCAGCCCGGGACTGGGGAAAGCGAATGAGCAGTTCTTC
J: TRBJ2-1
D: NA
V: TRBV2
size: NA

CDR3: CASSLGRQKELFF
DNA: TGTGCCAGCAGCTTAGGCCGACAGAAGGAACTGTTTTTT
J: TRBJ1-4
D: NA
V: TRBV13
size: NA

CDR3: CASGPSPSQNTEAFF
DNA: TGTGCTAGTGGTCCCTCACCTTCACAGAACACTGAAGCTTTCTTT
J: TRBJ1-1
D: NA
V: TRBV12-5
size: NA

CDR3: CASSLNPGGVNTGELFF
DNA: TGTGCCAGCAGCTTAAACCCGGGTGGTGTGAACACCGGGGAGCTGTTTTTT
J: TRBJ2-2
D: NA
V: TRBV7-6
size: NA

CDR3: CASPGGYREQFF
DNA: TGTGCCAGCCCGGGAGGCTATCGTGAGCAGTTCTTC
J: TRBJ2-1
D: TRBD2
V: TRBV11-3
size: NA

CDR3: CSAHPAETQYF
DNA: TGCAGTGCCCACCCTGCGGAGACCCAGTACTTC
J: TRBJ2-5
D: NA
V: TRBV20-1
size: NA

CDR3: CASSNRDYEQYF
DNA: TGTGCCAGTAGCAACCGGGACTACGAGCAGTACTTC
J: TRBJ2-7
D: NA
V: TRBV19
size: few

CDR3: CASATGGDNEKLFF
DNA: TGTGCCAGCGCGACAGGGGGCGATAATGAAAAACTGTTTTTT
J: TRBJ1-4
D: TRBD1
V: TRBV18
size: NA

CDR3: CASSERTGNQPQHF
DNA: TGTGCCAGCAGTGAGCGGACAGGGAATCAGCCCCAGCATTTT
J: TRBJ1-5
D: TRBD1
V: TRBV2
size: NA

CDR3: CASSLDRGLDYGYTF
DNA: TGTGCCAGTAGTTTGGACAGGGGGCTAGACTATGGCTACACCTTC
J: TRBJ1-2
D: TRBD1
V: TRBV19
size: NA

CDR3: CASSPSISSGYEQYF
DNA: TGTGCCAGCAGTCCCTCTATAAGTAGCGGGTACGAGCAGTACTTC
J: TRBJ2-7
D: TRBD2
V: TRBV27
size: NA

CDR3: CASSLMTSGADTQYF
DNA: TGTGCCAGCAGCTTAATGACTAGTGGCGCAGATACGCAGTATTTT
J: TRBJ2-3
D: NA
V: TRBV7-6
size: NA

CDR3: CASSLPGSGRGTQYF
DNA: TGTGCCAGCAGTTTGCCGGGGAGTGGTCGAGGGACCCAGTACTTC
J: TRBJ2-5
D: NA
V: TRBV28
size: NA

CDR3: CASTFRGQFF
DNA: TGTGCTAGTACTTTCCGGGGGCAGTTCTTC
J: TRBJ2-1
D: NA
V: TRBV12-5
size: NA

CDR3: CASSSTGTDKFF
DNA: TGTGCCAGCAGCTCGACCGGGACAGATAAGTTCTTC
J: TRBJ2-1
D: TRBD1
V: TRBV7-3
size: NA

CDR3: CASSFMGLANEQYF
DNA: TGTGCCAGCAGTTTCATGGGACTAGCGAACGAGCAGTACTTC
J: TRBJ2-7
D: TRBD2
V: TRBV28
size: NA

CDR3: CASSDRQGNTEAFF
DNA: TGTGCCAGCTCGGACAGACAGGGAAACACTGAAGCTTTCTTT
J: TRBJ1-1
D: TRBD1
V: TRBV18
size: once

CDR3: CASSAPKSDSAKRESTEAFF
DNA: TGTGCCAGCAGTGCTCCCAAATCGGACAGTGCCAAGAGAGAAAGCACTGAAGCTTTCTTT
J: TRBJ1-1
D: NA
V: TRBV6-4
size: NA

CDR3: CAWEDRGQGYGYTF
DNA: TGTGCCTGGGAGGACAGGGGGCAGGGCTATGGCTACACCTTC
J: TRBJ1-2
D: TRBD1
V: TRBV30
size: NA

CDR3: CASSWTGAYEQYF
DNA: TGTGCCAGCAGCTGGACAGGCGCCTACGAGCAGTACTTC
J: TRBJ2-7
D: TRBD1
V: TRBV27
size: NA

CDR3: CASSPGTGEIGAGGRRETQYF
DNA: TGTGCCAGCTCCCCCGGGACAGGGGAAATAGGAGCGGGAGGACGGCGAGAGACCCAGTACTTC
J: TRBJ2-5
D: NA
V: TRBV19
size: NA

CDR3: CASSFHSGANVLTF
DNA: TGTGCCAGCAGCTTTCACTCTGGGGCCAACGTCCTGACTTTC
J: TRBJ2-6
D: NA
V: TRBV7-8
size: NA

CDR3: CASSRSSVNNNEQFF
DNA: TGTGCCAGCTCAAGATCGAGCGTAAATAACAATGAGCAGTTCTTC
J: TRBJ2-1
D: NA
V: TRBV18
size: NA

CDR3: CASKRGSSYEQYF
DNA: TGTGCCAGCAAGCGGGGGAGCTCCTACGAGCAGTATTTC
J: TRBJ2-7
D: TRBD2
V: TRBV7-9
size: NA

CDR3: CASTFSGTSYEQYF
DNA: TGTGCCAGCACCTTCTCCGGGACTAGTTACGAGCAGTACTTC
J: TRBJ2-7
D: TRBD2
V: TRBV2
size: NA

CDR3: CASSLRGTEAFF
DNA: TGTGCCAGCAGCTTAAGGGGGACTGAAGCTTTCTTT
J: TRBJ1-1
D: NA
V: TRBV11-2
size: few

CDR3: CASSPSSGSETQYF
DNA: TGTGCCAGCAGCCCATCAAGCGGGAGTGAGACCCAGTACTTC
J: TRBJ2-5
D: TRBD2
V: TRBV7-8
size: NA

CDR3: CASSLATGTANNEQFF
DNA: TGCGCCAGCAGCTTAGCAACCGGGACAGCCAACAATGAGCAGTTCTTC
J: TRBJ2-1
D: TRBD1
V: TRBV5-1
size: NA

CDR3: CASVPGVNTEAFF
DNA: TGTGCCAGCGTCCCTGGAGTGAACACTGAAGCTTTCTTT
J: TRBJ1-1
D: NA
V: TRBV6-6
size: few

CDR3: CASSRWDTYNEQFF
DNA: TGTGCCAGCAGCCGGTGGGACACCTACAATGAGCAGTTCTTC
J: TRBJ2-1
D: NA
V: TRBV5-6
size: NA

CDR3: CASSLEDGAYEQYF
DNA: TGTGCCAGCAGCCTTGAGGACGGGGCCTACGAGCAGTACTTC
J: TRBJ2-7
D: NA
V: TRBV7-8
size: NA

CDR3: CASSQDRTGGVGYTF
DNA: TGTGCCAGCAGCCAAGATCGGACAGGGGGCGTCGGCTACACCTTC
J: TRBJ1-2
D: TRBD1
V: TRBV14
size: NA

CDR3: CASSDSPGSYGYTF
DNA: TGTGCCAGCAGTGACTCTCCGGGGAGCTATGGCTACACCTTC
J: TRBJ1-2
D: NA
V: TRBV6-4
size: NA

CDR3: CASNEREGGFDEQFF
DNA: TGTGCCAGCAACGAGAGGGAAGGAGGTTTCGATGAGCAGTTCTTC
J: TRBJ2-1
D: NA
V: TRBV7-6
size: NA

CDR3: CASHSLMNTEAFF
DNA: TGTGCCAGTCACAGCCTGATGAACACTGAAGCTTTCTTT
J: TRBJ1-1
D: NA
V: TRBV28
size: NA

CDR3: CASSGPEIGIYEQYF
DNA: TGTGCCAGCAGCGGCCCAGAGATCGGGATCTACGAGCAGTACTTC
J: TRBJ2-7
D: NA
V: TRBV28
size: NA

CDR3: CASSFLRDSPLHF
DNA: TGTGCCAGCAGTTTCTTGAGGGATTCACCCCTCCACTTT
J: TRBJ1-6
D: NA
V: TRBV27
size: once

CDR3: CSSEGGQETQYF
DNA: TGCAGCTCCGAGGGGGGGCAAGAGACCCAGTACTTC
J: TRBJ2-5
D: NA
V: TRBV29-1
size: NA

CDR3: CSSSQGIASEKLFF
DNA: TGTTCCAGCAGCCAGGGGATCGCTAGTGAAAAACTGTTTTTT
J: TRBJ1-4
D: NA
V: TRBV7-9
size: NA

CDR3: CASSLAGRTDTQYF
DNA: TGTGCCAGCAGCCTAGCGGGTCGGACAGATACGCAGTATTTT
J: TRBJ2-3
D: TRBD2
V: TRBV28
size: NA